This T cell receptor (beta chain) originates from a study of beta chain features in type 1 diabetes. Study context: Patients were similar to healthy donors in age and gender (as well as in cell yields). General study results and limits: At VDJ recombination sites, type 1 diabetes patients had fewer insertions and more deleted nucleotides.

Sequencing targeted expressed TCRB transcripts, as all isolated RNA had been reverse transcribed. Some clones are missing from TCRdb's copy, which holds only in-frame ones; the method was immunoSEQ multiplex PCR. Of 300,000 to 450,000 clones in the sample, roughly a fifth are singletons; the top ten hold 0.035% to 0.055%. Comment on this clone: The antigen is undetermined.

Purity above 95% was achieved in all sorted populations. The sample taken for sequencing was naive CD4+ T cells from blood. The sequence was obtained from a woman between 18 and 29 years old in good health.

The CDR3 reads CASSKDRFSYEQYF. The CDR3 coding sequence is TGTGCCAGCAGCAAGGACAGGTTCTCCTACGAGCAGTACTTC. The rearrangement uses TRBV7-9 and TRBJ2-7, with 7 bases aligning to TRBD1. The CDR3 covers 14 residues. The V and J ends lost 5 bases and 0 bases, in that order; junction bases with no gene match: 4. Per the germline V gene, CDR1 is SEHNR and CDR2 is FQNEAQ (reference sequence).